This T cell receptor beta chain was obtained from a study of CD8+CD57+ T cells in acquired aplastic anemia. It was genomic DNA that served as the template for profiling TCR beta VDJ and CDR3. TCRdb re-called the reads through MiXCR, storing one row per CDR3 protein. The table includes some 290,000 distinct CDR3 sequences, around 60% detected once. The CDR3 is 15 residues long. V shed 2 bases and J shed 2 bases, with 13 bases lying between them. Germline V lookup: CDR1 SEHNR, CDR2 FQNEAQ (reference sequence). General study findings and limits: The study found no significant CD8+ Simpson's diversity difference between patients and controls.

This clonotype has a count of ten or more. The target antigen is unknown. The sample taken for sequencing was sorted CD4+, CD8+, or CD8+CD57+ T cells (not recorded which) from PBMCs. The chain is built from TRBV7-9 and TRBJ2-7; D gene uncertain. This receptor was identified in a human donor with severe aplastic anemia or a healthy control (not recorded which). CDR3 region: CASSLNAPNPYEQYF. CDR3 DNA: TGTGCCAGCAGCTTAAATGCGCCGAACCCCTACGAGCAGTACTTC. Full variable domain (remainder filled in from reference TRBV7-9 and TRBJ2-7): DTGVSQNPRHKITKRGQNVTFRCDPISEHNRLYWYRQTLGQGPEFLTYFQNEAQLEKSRLLSDRFSAERPKGSFSTLEIQRTEQGDSAMYLCASSLNAPNPYEQYFGPGTRLTVT.